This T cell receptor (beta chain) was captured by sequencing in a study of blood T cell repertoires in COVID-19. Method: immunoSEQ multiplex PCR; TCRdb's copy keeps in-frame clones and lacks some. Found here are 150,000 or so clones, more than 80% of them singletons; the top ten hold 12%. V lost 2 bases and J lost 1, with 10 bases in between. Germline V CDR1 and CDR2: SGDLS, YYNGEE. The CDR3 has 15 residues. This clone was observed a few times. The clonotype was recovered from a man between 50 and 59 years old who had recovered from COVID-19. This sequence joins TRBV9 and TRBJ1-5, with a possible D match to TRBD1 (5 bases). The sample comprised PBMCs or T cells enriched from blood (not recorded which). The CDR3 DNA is TGTGCCAGCAGCGTCCAAGGGGAAAGCAATCAGCCCCAGCATTTT. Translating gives CASSVQGESNQPQHF.